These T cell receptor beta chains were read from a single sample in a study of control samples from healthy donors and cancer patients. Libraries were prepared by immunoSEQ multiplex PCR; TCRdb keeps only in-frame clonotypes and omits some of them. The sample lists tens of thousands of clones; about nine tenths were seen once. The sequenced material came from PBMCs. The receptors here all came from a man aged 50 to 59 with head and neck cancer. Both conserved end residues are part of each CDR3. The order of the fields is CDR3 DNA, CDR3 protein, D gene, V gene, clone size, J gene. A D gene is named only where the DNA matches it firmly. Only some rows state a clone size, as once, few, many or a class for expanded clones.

CDR3 DNA: TGTGCCAGCAGCGCGGGCGGCAGGGCAACAGATACGCAGTATTTT; CDR3 protein: CASSAGGRATDTQYF; D gene: -; V gene: TRBV9; clone size: -; J gene: TRBJ2-3
CDR3 DNA: TGTGCCAGCACTGGGGGCTACGAGCAGTACTTC; CDR3 protein: CASTGGYEQYF; D gene: -; V gene: TRBV6-5; clone size: once; J gene: TRBJ2-7
CDR3 DNA: TGCGCCAGCAGTGAGGCAGATTCCCGGGAAAAACTGTTTTTT; CDR3 protein: CASSEADSREKLFF; D gene: -; V gene: TRBV10-1; clone size: once; J gene: TRBJ1-4
CDR3 DNA: TGTGCCAGCAGCAAAGCTGGGACAGTAGGCACCTACGAGCAGTACTTC; CDR3 protein: CASSKAGTVGTYEQYF; D gene: -; V gene: TRBV21-1; clone size: -; J gene: TRBJ2-7
CDR3 DNA: TGTGCCAGCAGCCCTTGGAACGAGCAGTACTTC; CDR3 protein: CASSPWNEQYF; D gene: -; V gene: TRBV7-9; clone size: -; J gene: TRBJ2-7
CDR3 DNA: TGTGCCAGCAGCGCCAACCCGGGACTAGCGGGATGGGAGCAGTTCTTC; CDR3 protein: CASSANPGLAGWEQFF; D gene: TRBD2; V gene: TRBV7-9; clone size: once; J gene: TRBJ2-1
CDR3 DNA: TGTGCCAGCAGCTTAAGGGGCTTAGGCACAGATACGCAGTATTTT; CDR3 protein: CASSLRGLGTDTQYF; D gene: -; V gene: TRBV5-5; clone size: -; J gene: TRBJ2-3
CDR3 DNA: TGTGCCATCAGTGAGAGGGGCGGAGCTAACTATGGCTACACCTTC; CDR3 protein: CAISERGGANYGYTF; D gene: -; V gene: TRBV10-3; clone size: -; J gene: TRBJ1-2
CDR3 DNA: TGTGCCAGCAGCGCCAGGACTGGGGGGGGGTGGGTAGCGGGAATGGACACAGATACGCAGTATTTT; CDR3 protein: CASSARTGGGWVAGMDTDTQYF; D gene: TRBD2; V gene: TRBV7-8; clone size: -; J gene: TRBJ2-3
CDR3 DNA: TGTGCCACCAGCAGAGTGTATGGTGCGGGTTCCTACGAGCAGTACTTC; CDR3 protein: CATSRVYGAGSYEQYF; D gene: -; V gene: TRBV15; clone size: -; J gene: TRBJ2-7
CDR3 DNA: TGCGCCAGCAGTCTGACGGACCCACGGTCGCAGTACTTC; CDR3 protein: CASSLTDPRSQYF; D gene: -; V gene: TRBV5-1; clone size: few; J gene: TRBJ2-7
CDR3 DNA: TGTGCCAGCTCACCAACTAGCGGGAGTGGTAATGAGCAGTTCTTC; CDR3 protein: CASSPTSGSGNEQFF; D gene: TRBD2; V gene: TRBV18; clone size: -; J gene: TRBJ2-1
CDR3 DNA: TGTGCCTGGAGTGTACGCTCTGAGACCCAGTACTTC; CDR3 protein: CAWSVRSETQYF; D gene: -; V gene: TRBV30; clone size: -; J gene: TRBJ2-5
CDR3 DNA: TGTGCCAGCAGTTTCCAGGGGAGGGGAGAAAAACTGTTTTTT; CDR3 protein: CASSFQGRGEKLFF; D gene: -; V gene: TRBV28; clone size: once; J gene: TRBJ1-4
CDR3 DNA: TGTGCCAGTAGTATAGGCCTAGCGGGGAACACAGATACGCAGTATTTT; CDR3 protein: CASSIGLAGNTDTQYF; D gene: TRBD2; V gene: TRBV19; clone size: -; J gene: TRBJ2-3
CDR3 DNA: TGTGCCAGCAGCTTAGCTGAAGGGGCTACCTACGAGCAGTACTTC; CDR3 protein: CASSLAEGATYEQYF; D gene: -; V gene: TRBV7-9; clone size: -; J gene: TRBJ2-7
CDR3 DNA: TGTGCCAGCAGCTCCCTTCGACAGCCCAATGAGCAGTTCTTC; CDR3 protein: CASSSLRQPNEQFF; D gene: -; V gene: TRBV5-4; clone size: -; J gene: TRBJ2-1
CDR3 DNA: TGTGCCAGCAGCTCTAGCGTCCGCGGGAACACCGGGGAGCTGTTTTTT; CDR3 protein: CASSSSVRGNTGELFF; D gene: -; V gene: TRBV7-6; clone size: -; J gene: TRBJ2-2
CDR3 DNA: TGCGCCAGCAGTGATTTCCCAGGCAGGGATGAGACCGGGGAGCTGTTTTTT; CDR3 protein: CASSDFPGRDETGELFF; D gene: -; V gene: TRBV10-2; clone size: -; J gene: TRBJ2-2
CDR3 DNA: TGTGCCAGCAGTTCCTCCGCCTACGAGCAGTACTTC; CDR3 protein: CASSSSAYEQYF; D gene: -; V gene: TRBV12-3/TRBV12-4; clone size: -; J gene: TRBJ2-7
CDR3 DNA: TGCGCCAGCGGGACTAGCGGGAGTCGAAATGAGCAGTTCTTC; CDR3 protein: CASGTSGSRNEQFF; D gene: TRBD2; V gene: TRBV5-1; clone size: -; J gene: TRBJ2-1
CDR3 DNA: TGTGCCAGCAGCCTCCCGACAGGTTTGGAGCAGTACTTC; CDR3 protein: CASSLPTGLEQYF; D gene: -; V gene: TRBV5-6; clone size: -; J gene: TRBJ2-7
CDR3 DNA: TGCGCCAGCAGCTGGGGGCCCACGGGTTCCTACGAGCAGTACTTC; CDR3 protein: CASSWGPTGSYEQYF; D gene: -; V gene: TRBV5-1; clone size: -; J gene: TRBJ2-7
CDR3 DNA: TGTGCCAGGACCCAAGGAGGTAGCGGGGTATACAATGAGCAGTTCTTC; CDR3 protein: CARTQGGSGVYNEQFF; D gene: TRBD2; V gene: TRBV2; clone size: -; J gene: TRBJ2-1
CDR3 DNA: TGTGCCAGCGGCGGGACAGGGATCCACGAGCAGTACTTC; CDR3 protein: CASGGTGIHEQYF; D gene: TRBD1; V gene: TRBV27; clone size: -; J gene: TRBJ2-7
CDR3 DNA: TGCGCCAGCAGCTTTCAGGGAGCAAAGGAGACCCAGTACTTC; CDR3 protein: CASSFQGAKETQYF; D gene: -; V gene: TRBV5-1; clone size: -; J gene: TRBJ2-5
CDR3 DNA: TGTGCCAGCACCAACGGTGGCAGGGATCTGATTAGCTCCTACAATGAGCAGTTCTTC; CDR3 protein: CASTNGGRDLISSYNEQFF; D gene: -; V gene: TRBV7-9; clone size: -; J gene: TRBJ2-1
CDR3 DNA: TGTGCCATCAGTGAAACTGTTCAGCCCCAGCATTTT; CDR3 protein: CAISETVQPQHF; D gene: -; V gene: TRBV10-3; clone size: few; J gene: TRBJ1-5
CDR3 DNA: TGTGCCAGCACGGGGGACAGGGCAAATTCACCCCTCCACTTT; CDR3 protein: CASTGDRANSPLHF; D gene: TRBD1; V gene: TRBV2; clone size: -; J gene: TRBJ1-6
CDR3 DNA: TGTGCCAGCAGCTTAGGATCGAACACTGAAGCTTTCTTT; CDR3 protein: CASSLGSNTEAFF; D gene: -; V gene: TRBV7-2; clone size: -; J gene: TRBJ1-1
CDR3 DNA: TGCGCCAGCAGCCAGGGGAACAAGAACACTGAAGCTTTCTTT; CDR3 protein: CASSQGNKNTEAFF; D gene: -; V gene: TRBV4-1; clone size: once; J gene: TRBJ1-1
CDR3 DNA: TGTGCCATCAGTGGCCAAGAGACCCAGTACTTC; CDR3 protein: CAISGQETQYF; D gene: -; V gene: TRBV10-3; clone size: -; J gene: TRBJ2-5
CDR3 DNA: TGTGCCAGCAGTCCCCTGGTCTCTGGGAATTCACCCCTCCACTTT; CDR3 protein: CASSPLVSGNSPLHF; D gene: -; V gene: TRBV28; clone size: -; J gene: TRBJ1-6
CDR3 DNA: TGTGCCAGCTCTGATGGTGGTCGCTCCTATAATTCACCCCTCCACTTT; CDR3 protein: CASSDGGRSYNSPLHF; D gene: -; V gene: TRBV28; clone size: -; J gene: TRBJ1-6
CDR3 DNA: TGTGCCAGCAGCCCAGTCACGACAGGGTCCGAGACCCAGTACTTC; CDR3 protein: CASSPVTTGSETQYF; D gene: TRBD1; V gene: TRBV7-2; clone size: -; J gene: TRBJ2-5
CDR3 DNA: TGTGCCAGCAGCCCGTCGGTAGCGGGAGTATACGAGCAGTACTTC; CDR3 protein: CASSPSVAGVYEQYF; D gene: TRBD2; V gene: TRBV3-1/TRBV3-2; clone size: -; J gene: TRBJ2-7
CDR3 DNA: TGTGCCACCAGCAGAGACCCAAAGGGTGTGAGCAATCAGCCCCAGCATTTT; CDR3 protein: CATSRDPKGVSNQPQHF; D gene: -; V gene: TRBV15; clone size: -; J gene: TRBJ1-5